The entry below describes one T cell receptor (beta chain). Its specificity is not known. This sample is part of a study of cytomegalovirus exposure and HLA in healthy donors. At the level of the study: Falling in the Caucasian-associated ancestry cluster were about 83% of some 400 genotyped donors.

J was trimmed by 6 bases and V by 10 bases; bases with no gene match: 3. The CDR3 is 11 residues long. Germline CDR1 reads MNHEY; CDR2 reads SMNVEV (reference sequence). Primers: 60 Vbeta forward and 13 Jbeta reverse. Original handling: The count from a later analysis was about 80 million unique TCR beta chains, approximately 9.9 million of them shared. Measured with immunoSEQ multiplex PCR; TCRdb has only the in-frame clones, and not every one. The D gene and trimming were derived from the DNA, and the V and J assignments and clone size from that table. The sample carries roughly 100,000 clones, around two thirds recorded once. General observations from the study: Evidence from a later analysis indicated that most CMV-associated TCR beta chains looked HLA-restricted.

This chain uses TRBV27 with TRBJ2-7; 10 nucleotides line up with TRBD1. The sequenced sample consisted of PBMCs. The sequence derives from a man aged 30 to 39 in good health and CMV-seropositive. The CDR3 DNA is TGTGCCACCGGGACAGGGGTCGAGCAGTACTTC. Its protein product is CATGTGVEQYF.